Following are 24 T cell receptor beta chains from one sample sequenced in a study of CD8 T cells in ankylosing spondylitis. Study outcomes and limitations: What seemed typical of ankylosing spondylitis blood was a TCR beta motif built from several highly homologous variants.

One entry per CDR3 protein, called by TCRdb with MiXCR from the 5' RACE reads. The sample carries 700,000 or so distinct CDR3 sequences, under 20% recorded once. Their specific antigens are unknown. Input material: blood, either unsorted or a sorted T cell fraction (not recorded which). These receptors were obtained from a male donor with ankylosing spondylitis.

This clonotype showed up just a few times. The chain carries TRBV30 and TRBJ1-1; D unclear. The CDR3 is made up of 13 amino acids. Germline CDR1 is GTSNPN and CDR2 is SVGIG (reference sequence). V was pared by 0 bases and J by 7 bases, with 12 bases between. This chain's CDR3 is CAWSVWTGDEAFF. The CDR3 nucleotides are TGTGCCTGGAGTGTATGGACCGGCGATGAAGCTTTCTTT.

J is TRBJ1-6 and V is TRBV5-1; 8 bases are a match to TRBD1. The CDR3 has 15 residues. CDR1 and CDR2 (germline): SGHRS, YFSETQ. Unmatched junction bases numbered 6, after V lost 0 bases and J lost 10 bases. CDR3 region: CASSLAGQGRSPLHF. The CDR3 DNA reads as TGCGCCAGCAGCTTGGCCGGACAGGGTCGATCACCCCTCCACTTT.

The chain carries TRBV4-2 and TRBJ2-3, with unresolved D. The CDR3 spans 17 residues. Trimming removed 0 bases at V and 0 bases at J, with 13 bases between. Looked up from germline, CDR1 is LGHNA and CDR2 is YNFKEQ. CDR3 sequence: CASSQDPRPTSTDTQYF. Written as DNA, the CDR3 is TGTGCCAGCAGCCAAGATCCCCGACCCACCAGCACAGATACGCAGTATTTT.

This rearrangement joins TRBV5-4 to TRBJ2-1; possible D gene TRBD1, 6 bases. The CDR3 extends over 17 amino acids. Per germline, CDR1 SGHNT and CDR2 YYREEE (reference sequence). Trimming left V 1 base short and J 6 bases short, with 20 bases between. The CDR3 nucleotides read TGTGCCAGCAGCTTGTCGACAGGCGTCGCCCAAGGCAATGAGCAGTTCTTC. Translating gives CASSLSTGVAQGNEQFF.

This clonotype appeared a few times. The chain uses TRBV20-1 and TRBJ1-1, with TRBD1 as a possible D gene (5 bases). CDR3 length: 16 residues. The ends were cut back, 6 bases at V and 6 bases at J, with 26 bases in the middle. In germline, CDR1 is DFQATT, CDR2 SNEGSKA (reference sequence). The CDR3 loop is CSASSGSAGLGAEAFF. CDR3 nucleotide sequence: TGCAGTGCGTCCTCCGGGTCGGCGGGGCTAGGCGCTGAAGCTTTCTTT.

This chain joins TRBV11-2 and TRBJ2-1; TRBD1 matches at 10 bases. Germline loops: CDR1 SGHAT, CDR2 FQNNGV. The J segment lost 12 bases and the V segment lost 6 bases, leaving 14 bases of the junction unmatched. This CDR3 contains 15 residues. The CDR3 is CASRKQTGGSVGQFF. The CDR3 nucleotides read TGTGCCAGCAGGAAGCAGACAGGGGGCTCCGTTGGGCAGTTCTTC.

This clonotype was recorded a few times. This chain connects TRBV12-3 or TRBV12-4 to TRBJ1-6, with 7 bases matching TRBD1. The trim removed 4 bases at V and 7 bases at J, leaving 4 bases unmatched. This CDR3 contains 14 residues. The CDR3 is CASSWTGLNSPLHF. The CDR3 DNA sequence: TGTGCCAGCAGTTGGACAGGCCTAAATTCACCCCTCCACTTT.

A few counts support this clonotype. The CDR3 sequence: CASSLVTFPYEQYF. The CDR3 DNA reads as TGTGCCAGCAGCTTAGTGACATTCCCCTACGAGCAGTACTTC. The chain is built from TRBV5-6 and TRBJ2-7; D gene ambiguous. CDR3 length: 14 residues. Trimming took off 2 bases at V and 2 bases at J, with 11 bases between the two ends. Germline lookup yields CDR1 SGHDT and CDR2 YYEEEE.

CDR3 bases: TGTGCCAGCAGCTTAGCGTCCGGGCGAAGGGACACAGATACGCAGTATTTT. Translation gives CASSLASGRRDTDTQYF. The V and J genes are TRBV7-2 and TRBJ2-3; no definite D call. Per the germline V gene, CDR1 is SGHTA and CDR2 is FQGNSA. Trimming took 0 bases from V and 2 from J, leaving 15 bases between them. This CDR3 spans 17 amino acids. Using reference TRBV7-2 and TRBJ2-3 for the parts outside the CDR3, the full variable domain is GAGVSQSPSNKVTEKGKDVELRCDPISGHTALYWYRQSLGQGLEFLIYFQGNSAPDKSGLPSDRFSAERTGGSVSTLTIQRTQQEDSAVYLCASSLASGRRDTDTQYFGPGTRLTVL.

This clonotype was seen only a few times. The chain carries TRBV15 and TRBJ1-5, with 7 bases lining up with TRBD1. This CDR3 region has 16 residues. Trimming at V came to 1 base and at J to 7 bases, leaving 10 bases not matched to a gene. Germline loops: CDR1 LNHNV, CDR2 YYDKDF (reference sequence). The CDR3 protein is CATSRVETGLRQPQHF. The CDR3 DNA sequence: TGTGCCACCAGCAGAGTGGAGACAGGGCTCCGGCAGCCCCAGCATTTT.

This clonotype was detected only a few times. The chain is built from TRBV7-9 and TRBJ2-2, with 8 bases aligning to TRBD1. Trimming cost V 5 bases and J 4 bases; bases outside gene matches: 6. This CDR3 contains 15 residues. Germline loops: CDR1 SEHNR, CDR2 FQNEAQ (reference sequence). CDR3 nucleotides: TGTGCCAGCAGCCCGACAGGGGACGGCACCGGGGAGCTGTTTTTT. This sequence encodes CASSPTGDGTGELFF.

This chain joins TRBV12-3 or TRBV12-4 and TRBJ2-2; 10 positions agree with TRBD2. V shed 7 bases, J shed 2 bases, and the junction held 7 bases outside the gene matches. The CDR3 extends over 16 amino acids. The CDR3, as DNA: TGTGCCAGCATCGGAGGACTAGCGGTTAACACCGGGGAGCTGTTTTTT. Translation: CASIGGLAVNTGELFF.

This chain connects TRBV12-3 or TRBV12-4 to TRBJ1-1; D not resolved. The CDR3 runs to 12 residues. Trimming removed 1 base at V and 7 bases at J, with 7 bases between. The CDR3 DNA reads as TGTGCCAGCAGTTTAGTAAACCTTGAAGCTTTCTTT. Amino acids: CASSLVNLEAFF.

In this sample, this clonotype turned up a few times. Here the CDR3 reads CASSLIRGTEKLFF. The CDR3 nucleotides read TGTGCCAGCAGTTTAATCCGTGGCACTGAAAAACTGTTTTTT. The chain employs TRBV27 and TRBJ1-4; no clear D. The CDR3 contains 14 residues. Germline V gives CDR1 MNHEY, CDR2 SMNVEV (reference sequence). V dropped 2 bases and J dropped 7 bases, with 11 bases sitting between them.

CDR3 protein: CASSRLEGGYTF. In nucleotides, the CDR3 is TGTGCCAGCAGTAGACTGGAGGGCGGCTACACCTTC. The V and J genes are TRBV25-1 and TRBJ1-2, with no clear D. Trimming cost V 5 bases and J 8 bases, with 12 bases left between them. This CDR3 has 12 residues. Looked up from germline, CDR1 is MGHDK and CDR2 is SYGVNS.

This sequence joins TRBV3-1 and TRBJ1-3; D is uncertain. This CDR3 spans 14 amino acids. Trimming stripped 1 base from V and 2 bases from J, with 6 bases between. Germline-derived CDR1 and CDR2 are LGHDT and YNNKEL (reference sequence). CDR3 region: CASSQAAAGNTIYF. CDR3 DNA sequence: TGTGCCAGCAGCCAAGCGGCAGCTGGAAACACCATATATTTT.

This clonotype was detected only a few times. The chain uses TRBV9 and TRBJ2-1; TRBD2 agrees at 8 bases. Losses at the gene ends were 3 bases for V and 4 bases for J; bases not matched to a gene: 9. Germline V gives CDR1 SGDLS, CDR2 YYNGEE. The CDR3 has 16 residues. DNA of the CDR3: TGTGCCAGCAGCGCCAGAGCTAGCGGGCAGTACAATGAGCAGTTCTTC. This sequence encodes CASSARASGQYNEQFF.

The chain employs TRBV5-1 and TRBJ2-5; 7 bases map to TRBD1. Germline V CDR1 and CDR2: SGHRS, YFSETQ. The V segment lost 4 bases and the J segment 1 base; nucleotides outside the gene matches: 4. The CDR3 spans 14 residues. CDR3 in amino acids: CASSRDSTQETQYF. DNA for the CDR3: TGCGCCAGCAGCAGGGACAGCACCCAAGAGACCCAGTACTTC. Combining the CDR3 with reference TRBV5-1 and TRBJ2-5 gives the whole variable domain KAGVTQTPRYLIKTRGQQVTLSCSPISGHRSVSWYQQTPGQGLQFLFEYFSETQRNKGNFPGRFSGRQFSNSRSEMNVSTLELGDSALYLCASSRDSTQETQYFGPGTRLLVL.

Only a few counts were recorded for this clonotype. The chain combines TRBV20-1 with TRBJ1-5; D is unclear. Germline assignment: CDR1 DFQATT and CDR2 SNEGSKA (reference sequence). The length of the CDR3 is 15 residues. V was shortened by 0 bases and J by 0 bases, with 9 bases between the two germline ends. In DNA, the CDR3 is TGCAGTGCTAGAGATGGGATTCATAGCAATCAGCCCCAGCATTTT. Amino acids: CSARDGIHSNQPQHF.

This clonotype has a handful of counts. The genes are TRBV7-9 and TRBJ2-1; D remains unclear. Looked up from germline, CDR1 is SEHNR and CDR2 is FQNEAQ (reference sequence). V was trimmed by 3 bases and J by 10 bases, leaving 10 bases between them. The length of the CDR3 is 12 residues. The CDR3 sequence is CASSFPPQEQFF. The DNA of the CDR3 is TGTGCCAGCAGCTTCCCCCCCCAGGAGCAGTTCTTC.

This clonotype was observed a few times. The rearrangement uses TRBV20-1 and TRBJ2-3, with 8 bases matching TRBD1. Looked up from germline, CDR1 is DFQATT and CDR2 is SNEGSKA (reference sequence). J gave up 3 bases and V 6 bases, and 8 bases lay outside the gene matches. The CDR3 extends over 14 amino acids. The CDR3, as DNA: TGCAGTGCCATGGACAGGGTTGGTACAGATACGCAGTATTTT. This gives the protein CSAMDRVGTDTQYF.

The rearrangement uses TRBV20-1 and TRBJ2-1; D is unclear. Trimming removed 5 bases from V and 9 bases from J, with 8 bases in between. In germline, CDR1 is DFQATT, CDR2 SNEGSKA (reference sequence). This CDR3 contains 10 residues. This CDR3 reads CSARRSEQFF. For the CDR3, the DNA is TGCAGTGCTCGGCGTAGTGAGCAGTTCTTC.

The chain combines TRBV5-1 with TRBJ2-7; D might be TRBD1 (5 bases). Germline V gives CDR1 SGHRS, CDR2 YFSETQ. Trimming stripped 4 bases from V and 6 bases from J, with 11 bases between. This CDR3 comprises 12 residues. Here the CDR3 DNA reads TGCGCCAGCAGCCCAGGGTCAACCGAGCAGTACTTC. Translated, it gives CASSPGSTEQYF.

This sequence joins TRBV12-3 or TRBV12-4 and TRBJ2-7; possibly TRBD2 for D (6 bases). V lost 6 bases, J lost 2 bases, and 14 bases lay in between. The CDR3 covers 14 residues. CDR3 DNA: TGTGCCAGCAGGCGGGGCGCAGGGCCCTACGAGCAGTACTTC. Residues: CASRRGAGPYEQYF.